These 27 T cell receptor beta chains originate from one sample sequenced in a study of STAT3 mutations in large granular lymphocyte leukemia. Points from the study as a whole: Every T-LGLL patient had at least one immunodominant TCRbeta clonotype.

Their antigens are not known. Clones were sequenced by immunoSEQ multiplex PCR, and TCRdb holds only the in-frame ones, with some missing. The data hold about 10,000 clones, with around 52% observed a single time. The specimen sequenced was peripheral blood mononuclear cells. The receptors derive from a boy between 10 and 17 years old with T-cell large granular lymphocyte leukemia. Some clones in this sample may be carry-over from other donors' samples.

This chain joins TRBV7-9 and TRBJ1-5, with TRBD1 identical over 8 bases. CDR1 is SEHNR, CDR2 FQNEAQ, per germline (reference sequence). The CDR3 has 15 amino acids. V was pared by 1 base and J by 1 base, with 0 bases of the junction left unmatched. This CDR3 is CASSLGQGSNQPQHF. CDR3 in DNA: TGTGCCAGCAGCTTAGGACAGGGGAGCAATCAGCCCCAGCATTTT.

The CDR3 nucleotides are TGTGCCAGCAGCCAAAGAGGGGGCGGTTCTGGACAGCAGTACTTC. Amino acid sequence: CASSQRGGGSGQQYF. This chain links TRBV4-2 with TRBJ2-7; 7 bases map to TRBD1. The germline V gene has CDR1 LGHNA and CDR2 YNFKEQ. The CDR3 contains 15 residues. The V and J ends lost 2 bases and 8 bases, in that order; junction bases with no gene match: 12.

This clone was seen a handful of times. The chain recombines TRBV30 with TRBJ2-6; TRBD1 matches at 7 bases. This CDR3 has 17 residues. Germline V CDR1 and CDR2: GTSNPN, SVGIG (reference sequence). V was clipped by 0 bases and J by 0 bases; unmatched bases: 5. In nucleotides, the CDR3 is TGTGCCTGGAGTGTGACAGGGTTTAGCTCTGGGGCCAACGTCCTGACTTTC. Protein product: CAWSVTGFSSGANVLTF.

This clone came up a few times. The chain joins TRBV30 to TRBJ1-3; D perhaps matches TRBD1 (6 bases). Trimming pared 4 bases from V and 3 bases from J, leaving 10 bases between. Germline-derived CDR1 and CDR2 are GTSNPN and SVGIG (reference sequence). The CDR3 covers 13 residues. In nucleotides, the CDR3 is TGTGCCTGGATACGGACAGATGGAAACACCATATATTTT. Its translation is CAWIRTDGNTIYF. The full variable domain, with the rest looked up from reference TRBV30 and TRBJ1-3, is SQTIHQWPATLVQPVGSPLSLECTVEGTSNPNLYWYRQAAGRGLQLLFYSVGIGQISSEVPQNLSASRPQDRQFILSSKKLLLSDSGFYLCAWIRTDGNTIYFGEGSWLTVV.

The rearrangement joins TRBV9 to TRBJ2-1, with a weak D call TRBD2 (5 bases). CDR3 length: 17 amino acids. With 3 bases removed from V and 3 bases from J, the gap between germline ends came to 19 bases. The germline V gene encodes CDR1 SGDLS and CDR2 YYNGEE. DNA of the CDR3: TGTGCCAGCAGCGGGGAGATTGGATCCCCCCACTACAATGAGCAGTTCTTC. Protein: CASSGEIGSPHYNEQFF.

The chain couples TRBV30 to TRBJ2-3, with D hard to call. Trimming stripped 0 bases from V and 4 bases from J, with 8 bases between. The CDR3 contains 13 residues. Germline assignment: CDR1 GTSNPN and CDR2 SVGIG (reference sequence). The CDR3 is CAWSVQGPDTQYF. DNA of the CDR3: TGTGCCTGGAGTGTACAAGGGCCAGATACGCAGTATTTT.

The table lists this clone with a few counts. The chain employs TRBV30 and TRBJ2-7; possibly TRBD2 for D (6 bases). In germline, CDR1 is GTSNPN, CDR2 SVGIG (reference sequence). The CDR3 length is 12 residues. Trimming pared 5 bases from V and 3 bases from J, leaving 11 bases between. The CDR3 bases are TGTGCCTGGGGACGGGGGAGCTACGAGCAGTACTTC. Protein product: CAWGRGSYEQYF.

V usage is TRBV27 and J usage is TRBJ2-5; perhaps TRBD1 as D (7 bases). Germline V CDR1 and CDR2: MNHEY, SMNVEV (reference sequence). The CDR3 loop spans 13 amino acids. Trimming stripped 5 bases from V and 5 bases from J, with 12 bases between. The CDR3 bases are TGTGCCAGCAGTACCAGGGGGAGGGAGACCCAGTACTTC. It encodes CASSTRGRETQYF.

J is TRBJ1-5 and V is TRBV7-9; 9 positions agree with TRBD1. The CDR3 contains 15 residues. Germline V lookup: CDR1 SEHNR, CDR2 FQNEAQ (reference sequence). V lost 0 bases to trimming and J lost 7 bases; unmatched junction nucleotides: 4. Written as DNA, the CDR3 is TGTGCCAGCAGCTTAGCAGGGACAGGGAGACAGCCCCAGCATTTT. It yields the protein CASSLAGTGRQPQHF. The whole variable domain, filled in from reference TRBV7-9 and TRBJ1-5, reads DTGVSQNPRHKITKRGQNVTFRCDPISEHNRLYWYRQTLGQGPEFLTYFQNEAQLEKSRLLSDRFSAERPKGSFSTLEIQRTEQGDSAMYLCASSLAGTGRQPQHFGDGTRLSIL.

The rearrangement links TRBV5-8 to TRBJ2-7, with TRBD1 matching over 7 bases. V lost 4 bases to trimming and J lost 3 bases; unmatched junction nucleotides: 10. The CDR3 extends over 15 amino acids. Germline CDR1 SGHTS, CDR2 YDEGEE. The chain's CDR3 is CASSTGTAIRYEQYF. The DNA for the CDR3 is TGTGCCAGCAGCACCGGGACAGCCATACGCTACGAGCAGTACTTC.

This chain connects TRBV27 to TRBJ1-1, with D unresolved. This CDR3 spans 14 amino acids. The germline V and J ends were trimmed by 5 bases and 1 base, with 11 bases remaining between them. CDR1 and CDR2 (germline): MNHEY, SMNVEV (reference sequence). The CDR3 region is CASSAGQTNTEAFF. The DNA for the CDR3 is TGTGCCAGCAGTGCGGGTCAGACGAACACTGAAGCTTTCTTT.

The CDR3 region is CASSLGGSNSGNTIYF. CDR3 DNA sequence: TGCGCCAGCAGCTTAGGGGGGTCGAACTCTGGAAACACCATATATTTT. The gene calls are TRBV5-1 and TRBJ1-3; TRBD1 might be the D (6 bases). Trimming shortened V by 2 bases and J by 0 bases, and 12 bases separated the two germline ends. The germline V gene has CDR1 SGHRS and CDR2 YFSETQ. The CDR3 is 16 amino acids.

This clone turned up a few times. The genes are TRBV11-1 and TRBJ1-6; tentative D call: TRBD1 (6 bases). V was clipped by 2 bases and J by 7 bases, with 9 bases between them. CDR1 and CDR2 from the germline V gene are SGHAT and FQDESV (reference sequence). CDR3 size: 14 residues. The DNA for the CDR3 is TGTGCCAGCAGCTTAAAACAGGGAAATTCACCCCTCCACTTT. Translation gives CASSLKQGNSPLHF. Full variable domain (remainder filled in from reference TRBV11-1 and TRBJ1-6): EAEVAQSPRYKITEKSQAVAFWCDPISGHATLYWYRQILGQGPELLVQFQDESVVDDSQLPKDRFSAERLKGVDSTLKIQPAELGDSAMYLCASSLKQGNSPLHFGNGTRLTVT.

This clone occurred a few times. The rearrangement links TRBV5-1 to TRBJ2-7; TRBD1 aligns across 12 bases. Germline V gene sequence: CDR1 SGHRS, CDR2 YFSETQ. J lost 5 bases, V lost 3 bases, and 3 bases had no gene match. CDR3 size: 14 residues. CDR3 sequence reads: CASSSGQGANEQYF. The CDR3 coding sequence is TGCGCCAGCAGCTCGGGACAGGGGGCAAACGAGCAGTACTTC.

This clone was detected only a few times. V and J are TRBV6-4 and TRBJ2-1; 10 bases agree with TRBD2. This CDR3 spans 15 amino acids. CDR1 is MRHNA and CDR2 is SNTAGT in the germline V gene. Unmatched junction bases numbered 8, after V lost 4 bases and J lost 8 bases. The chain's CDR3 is CASSVASGSVDEQFF. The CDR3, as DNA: TGTGCCAGCAGTGTCGCTAGCGGGAGCGTCGATGAGCAGTTCTTC.

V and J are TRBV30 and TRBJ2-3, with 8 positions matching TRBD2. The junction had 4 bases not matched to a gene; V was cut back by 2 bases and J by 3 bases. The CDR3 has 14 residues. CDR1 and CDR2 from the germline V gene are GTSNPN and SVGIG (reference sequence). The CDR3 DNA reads TGTGCCTGGAGTATTGCGGGAGGAACAGATACGCAGTATTTT. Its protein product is CAWSIAGGTDTQYF.

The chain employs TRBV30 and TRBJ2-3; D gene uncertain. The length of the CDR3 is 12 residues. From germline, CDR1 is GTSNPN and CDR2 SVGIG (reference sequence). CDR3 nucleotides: TGTGCTTCCGGTTGGCCCACAGATACGCAGTATTTT. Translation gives CASGWPTDTQYF.

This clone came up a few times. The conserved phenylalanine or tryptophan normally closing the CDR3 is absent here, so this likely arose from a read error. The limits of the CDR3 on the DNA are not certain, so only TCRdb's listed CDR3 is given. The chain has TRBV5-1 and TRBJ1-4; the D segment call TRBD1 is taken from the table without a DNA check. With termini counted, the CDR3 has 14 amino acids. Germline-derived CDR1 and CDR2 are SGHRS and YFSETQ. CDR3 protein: CASSLDQGEAIALK.

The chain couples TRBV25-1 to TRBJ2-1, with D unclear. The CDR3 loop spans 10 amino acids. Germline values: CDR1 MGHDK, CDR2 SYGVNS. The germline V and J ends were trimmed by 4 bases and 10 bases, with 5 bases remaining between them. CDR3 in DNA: TGTGCCAGCAGTGGCAGGGAGCAGTTCTTC. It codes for CASSGREQFF.

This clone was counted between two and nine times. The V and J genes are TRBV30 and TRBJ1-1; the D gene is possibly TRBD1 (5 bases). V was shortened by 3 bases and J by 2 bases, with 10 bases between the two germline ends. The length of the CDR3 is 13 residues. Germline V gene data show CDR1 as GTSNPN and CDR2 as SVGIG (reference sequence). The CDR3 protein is CAWREQGNTEAFF. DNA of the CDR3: TGTGCCTGGAGGGAGCAGGGTAACACTGAAGCTTTCTTT.

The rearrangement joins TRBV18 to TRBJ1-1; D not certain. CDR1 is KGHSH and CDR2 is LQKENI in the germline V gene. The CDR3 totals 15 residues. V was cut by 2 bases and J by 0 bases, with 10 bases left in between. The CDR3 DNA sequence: TGTGCCAGCTCACCAGGGTGGGGTATGAACACTGAAGCTTTCTTT. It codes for CASSPGWGMNTEAFF. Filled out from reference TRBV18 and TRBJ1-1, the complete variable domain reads NAGVMQNPRHLVRRRGQEARLRCSPMKGHSHVYWYRQLPEEGLKFMVYLQKENIIDESGMPKERFSAEFPKEGPSILRIQQVVRGDSAAYFCASSPGWGMNTEAFFGQGTRLTVV.

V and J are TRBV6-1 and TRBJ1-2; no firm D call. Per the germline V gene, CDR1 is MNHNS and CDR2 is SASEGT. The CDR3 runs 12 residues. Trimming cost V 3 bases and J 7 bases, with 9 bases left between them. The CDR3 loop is CASSDMGFGYTF. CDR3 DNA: TGTGCCAGCAGTGATATGGGGTTTGGCTACACCTTC.

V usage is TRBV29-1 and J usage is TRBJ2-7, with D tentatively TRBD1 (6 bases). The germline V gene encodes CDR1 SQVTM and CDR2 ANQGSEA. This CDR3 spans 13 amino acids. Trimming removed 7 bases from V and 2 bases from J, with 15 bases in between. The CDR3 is CSAEGQTPYEQYF. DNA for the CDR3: TGCAGCGCTGAGGGACAAACTCCCTACGAGCAGTACTTC.

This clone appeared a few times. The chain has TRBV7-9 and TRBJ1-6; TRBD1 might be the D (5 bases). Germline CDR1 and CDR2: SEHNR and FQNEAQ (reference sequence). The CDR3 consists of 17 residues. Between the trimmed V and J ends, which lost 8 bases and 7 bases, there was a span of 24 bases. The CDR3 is CASSPTRDGEPNSPLHF. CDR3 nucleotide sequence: TGTGCCAGCTCCCCCACTAGGGACGGAGAGCCAAATTCACCCCTCCACTTT.

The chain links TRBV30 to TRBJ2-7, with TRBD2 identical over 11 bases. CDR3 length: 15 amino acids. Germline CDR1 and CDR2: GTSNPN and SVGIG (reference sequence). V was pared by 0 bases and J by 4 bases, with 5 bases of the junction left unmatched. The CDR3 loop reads CAWSVRLAGIYEQYF. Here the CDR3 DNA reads TGTGCCTGGAGTGTGAGACTAGCGGGGATATACGAGCAGTACTTC.

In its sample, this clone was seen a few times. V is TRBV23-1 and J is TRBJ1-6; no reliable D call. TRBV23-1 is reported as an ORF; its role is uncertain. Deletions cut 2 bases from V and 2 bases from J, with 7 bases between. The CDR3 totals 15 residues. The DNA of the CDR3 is TGCGCCAGCAGTCAAATCGCGGCCTATAATTCACCCCTCCACTTT. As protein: CASSQIAAYNSPLHF.

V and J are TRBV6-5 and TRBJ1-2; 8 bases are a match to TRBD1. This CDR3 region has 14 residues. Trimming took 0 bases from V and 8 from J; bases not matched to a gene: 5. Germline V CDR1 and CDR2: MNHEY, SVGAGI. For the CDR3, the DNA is TGTGCCAGCAGTTACTCGAGCAGGGGGCAAGGCTACACCTTC. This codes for CASSYSSRGQGYTF.